The 29 T cell receptor beta chains presented below share a single source sample, sequenced in a study of human T cells and chemical hapten exposure. Described time point: pre-sensitization, week 0. Regarding treatment: therapeutic diphenylcyclopropenone sensitization with weekly scalp DPC. TCRdb reprocessed the RACE reads with MiXCR, giving one entry per CDR3 protein. This table holds under 200,000 distinct CDR3 sequences, about 31% found once. This material consisted of whole blood, taken in connection with sensitization to the hapten diphenylcyclopropenone (DPC). The receptors were gathered from a woman aged 25 to 39 with alopecia areata. Some clones in this sample may be carry-over from other donors' samples.

V gene TRBV10-3 combines with J gene TRBJ1-6, with 7 bases aligning to TRBD1. J gave up 14 bases and V 6 bases, and 4 bases lay outside the gene matches. CDR1 is ENHRY, CDR2 SYGVKD, per germline. The CDR3 is made up of 11 amino acids. The CDR3 DNA sequence: TGTGCCATCAGAAACGACAGGGCCCTCCACTTT. It is translated as CAIRNDRALHF.

This chain uses TRBV3-1 with TRBJ2-2; D unclear. The V end was cut by 4 bases, the J end by 5 bases, with 17 bases between. CDR1 and CDR2 from the germline V gene are LGHDT and YNNKEL (reference sequence). CDR3 length equals 16 residues. For the CDR3, the DNA is TGTGCCAGCAGCCCGATCGTGGTATATGCAACCGGGGAGCTGTTTTTT. Its protein product is CASSPIVVYATGELFF.

This clonotype was picked up one time. The gene calls are TRBV4-3 and TRBJ2-1, with D perhaps assigned TRBD1 or TRBD2 (6 bases each). Trimming took off 1 base at V and 9 bases at J, with 13 bases between the two ends. Germline V CDR1 and CDR2: LGHNA, YSLEER. This CDR3 contains 14 residues. CDR3 nucleotides: TGCGCCAGCAGCCAAGTAGGGGGGTATGGTGAGCAGTTCTTC. This encodes CASSQVGGYGEQFF.

The V and J genes are TRBV7-8 and TRBJ2-4; tentatively, D is TRBD2 (5 bases). Germline-derived CDR1 and CDR2 are SGHVS and FQNEAQ. This CDR3 is built from 15 residues. V lost 5 bases, J lost 1 base, and 12 bases lay in between. This CDR3 is CASSPLRVAKNIQYF. In DNA form, the CDR3 reads TGTGCCAGCAGCCCCTTGCGGGTTGCCAAAAACATTCAGTACTTC.

This chain links TRBV20-1 with TRBJ1-4; D unclear. CDR1 and CDR2 (germline): DFQATT, SNEGSKA (reference sequence). The CDR3 length is 11 residues. V was clipped by 3 bases and J by 8 bases, with 7 bases between them. The CDR3 nucleotides read TGCAGTGCTAGTGGCGCGGAAAAACTGTTTTTT. The encoded protein is CSASGAEKLFF.

This clonotype was seen more than once but under ten times. The chain carries TRBV29-1 and TRBJ2-3; the D gene could be TRBD1 or TRBD2 (5 bases each). The CDR3 spans 13 residues. Germline loops: CDR1 SQVTM, CDR2 ANQGSEA. Trimming pared 7 bases from V and 0 bases from J, leaving 11 bases between. CDR3: CSAPGASTDTQYF. The CDR3 DNA is TGCAGCGCCCCCGGGGCTAGCACAGATACGCAGTATTTT.

The chain couples TRBV30 to TRBJ1-1; 9 nucleotides line up with TRBD1. Germline values: CDR1 GTSNPN, CDR2 SVGIG (reference sequence). With V trimmed by 7 bases and J by 4 bases, 7 bases remained unmatched. The CDR3 has 13 residues. CDR3 loop: CAFTGGPGTEAFF. The CDR3 DNA is TGTGCCTTTACAGGGGGCCCAGGCACTGAAGCTTTCTTT.

V usage is TRBV11-2 and J usage is TRBJ2-3; no clear D gene. The germline V gene encodes CDR1 SGHAT and CDR2 FQNNGV. Trimming removed 1 base at V and 2 bases at J, with 7 bases between. The CDR3 extends over 14 amino acids. CDR3: CASSLGGDTDTQYF. The CDR3 DNA follows: TGTGCCAGCAGCTTAGGCGGAGACACAGATACGCAGTATTTT.

The V call is TRBV10-3, the J call TRBJ2-5; D remains ambiguous. CDR1 ENHRY and CDR2 SYGVKD come from the germline V gene. V was clipped by 3 bases and J by 5 bases, with 10 bases between them. There are 13 residues in the CDR3. CDR3 sequence (DNA): TGTGCCATCAGTGAATCCCTCGGGGAGACCCAGTACTTC. Its protein is CAISESLGETQYF.

This clonotype showed up just a few times. CDR3 loop: CASSPTGFLGNEQFF. CDR3 sequence (DNA): TGTGCCAGCAGCCCTACAGGGTTTCTGGGCAATGAGCAGTTCTTC. The genes are TRBV28 and TRBJ2-1; D may be TRBD1 (6 bases). The CDR3 length is 15 residues. V was trimmed by 6 bases and J by 6 bases, leaving 18 bases between them. Germline loops: CDR1 MDHEN, CDR2 SYDVKM.

The chain carries TRBV3-1 and TRBJ1-5; 9 positions agree with TRBD1. Germline V gene sequence: CDR1 LGHDT, CDR2 YNNKEL (reference sequence). This CDR3 is 18 amino acids long. V trimming: 2 bases; J trimming: 0 bases; junction bases outside the gene matches: 8. The CDR3: CASSQPGQGPYSNQPQHF. The DNA for the CDR3 is TGTGCCAGCAGCCAACCGGGACAGGGCCCATATAGCAATCAGCCCCAGCATTTT.

The chain carries TRBV7-3 and TRBJ2-3; D is possibly TRBD1 or TRBD2 (6 bases each). This CDR3 spans 15 amino acids. Looked up from germline, CDR1 is SGHTA and CDR2 is FQGTGA. Between the trimmed V and J ends, which lost 2 bases and 1 base, there was a span of 10 bases. The CDR3 nucleotides read TGTGCCAGCAGCTTACGGGGGCAGGGCACAGATACGCAGTATTTT. It specifies CASSLRGQGTDTQYF.

The chain uses TRBV6-5 and TRBJ1-2; 7 bases fit TRBD1. Germline loops: CDR1 MNHEY, CDR2 SVGAGI. The CDR3 has 11 residues. CDR3 in DNA: TGTGCAGCTACAGGGGTTGGAGGCTACACCTTC. Translated: CAATGVGGYTF.

This clonotype has only a few counts. The chain carries TRBV29-1 and TRBJ2-7; 9 nucleotides match TRBD1. V shed 6 bases, J shed 4 bases, and the junction held 10 bases outside the gene matches. The germline CDR1 and CDR2 sequences are SQVTM and ANQGSEA. There are 14 residues in the CDR3. The CDR3 DNA is TGCAGCGTAATATCGTGGACAGGGGTATACGAGCAGTACTTC. The encoded protein is CSVISWTGVYEQYF.

J is TRBJ1-4 and V is TRBV4-3, with 7 bases identical to TRBD1. CDR1 LGHNA and CDR2 YSLEER come from the germline V gene. There are 15 residues in the CDR3. Trimming removed 2 bases from V and 2 bases from J; junction bases left unmatched: 2. The CDR3 DNA follows: TGCGCCAGCAGCCAAACACAGGGGACTAATGAAAAACTGTTTTTT. Protein sequence: CASSQTQGTNEKLFF.

The J gene is TRBJ1-1, the V gene TRBV5-1, with 10 bases fitting TRBD1. Germline-derived CDR1 and CDR2 are SGHRS and YFSETQ. V shed 3 bases and J 5 bases; nucleotides not matched to a gene: 4. The CDR3 loop spans 14 amino acids. The CDR3 DNA reads TGCGCCAGCAGCTCCGGGACAGGGGAAACTGAAGCTTTCTTT. It is translated as CASSSGTGETEAFF.

This clonotype has only one observation. The chain is built from TRBV2 and TRBJ2-2; 10 nucleotides agree with TRBD2. Germline V CDR1 and CDR2: SNHLY, FYNNEI. The CDR3 is made up of 15 amino acids. V gave up 6 bases and J gave up 6 bases; unmatched junction bases: 7. CDR3 sequence reads: CASRETGLASGELFF. CDR3 coding DNA: TGTGCCAGCAGAGAAACGGGACTAGCGTCCGGGGAGCTGTTTTTT.

This clonotype was detected only a few times. This chain connects TRBV11-3 to TRBJ2-1; D is unclear. CDR3 length: 10 residues. Germline V gives CDR1 SGHNT, CDR2 YENEEA. The V end lost 3 bases, the J end lost 9 bases, and 3 bases lay between the germline ends. The CDR3 region is CASSFIEQFF. As DNA, the CDR3 is TGTGCCAGCAGCTTTATTGAGCAGTTCTTC.

J is TRBJ1-4 and V is TRBV7-2; the D is unclear. The CDR3 contains 15 residues. Between the trimmed V and J ends, which lost 1 base and 4 bases, there was a span of 10 bases. Germline lookup yields CDR1 SGHTA and CDR2 FQGNSA. CDR3 protein: CASSLGLADNEKLFF. Here the CDR3 DNA reads TGTGCCAGCAGCTTAGGGCTGGCCGATAATGAAAAACTGTTTTTT.

This clonotype has more than one count but fewer than ten. V and J are TRBV3-1 and TRBJ2-2; tentatively, D is TRBD2 (6 bases). Trimming stripped 0 bases from V and 8 bases from J, with 10 bases between. Germline V gene sequence: CDR1 LGHDT, CDR2 YNNKEL (reference sequence). The CDR3 extends over 14 amino acids. The CDR3, as DNA: TGTGCCAGCAGCCAAGACCTAGCGTCAGGGGAGCTGTTTTTT. It encodes CASSQDLASGELFF.

The rearrangement links TRBV4-1 to TRBJ2-3; D remains ambiguous. Looked up from germline, CDR1 is MGHRA and CDR2 is YSYEKL. Deletions cut 2 bases from V and 3 bases from J, with 12 bases between. The CDR3 runs to 15 residues. The CDR3 sequence is CASSQSGVSTDTQYF. CDR3 bases: TGCGCCAGCAGCCAAAGTGGGGTGTCGACAGATACGCAGTATTTT.

This clonotype has a handful of counts. This sequence joins TRBV28 and TRBJ2-2; D remains unclear. CDR3 length: 13 residues. Germline CDR1 and CDR2: MDHEN and SYDVKM. With 7 bases removed from V and 0 bases from J, the gap between germline ends came to 6 bases. The CDR3 sequence: CASTRANTGELFF. The CDR3 DNA follows: TGTGCCAGCACCCGAGCGAACACCGGGGAGCTGTTTTTT.

This clonotype was seen ten or more times. The chain has TRBV7-3 and TRBJ2-1, with D perhaps TRBD1 (6 bases). V gave up 5 bases and J gave up 0 bases, with 11 bases separating them. The CDR3 runs 15 residues. Germline CDR1 and CDR2: SGHTA and FQGTGA. CDR3 nucleotides: TGTGCCAGCAGCCAAAGGGGGAGCTCCTACAATGAGCAGTTCTTC. Its translation is CASSQRGSSYNEQFF.

V and J are TRBV7-9 and TRBJ1-6; possibly TRBD1 for D (6 bases). Trimming stripped 1 base from V and 6 bases from J, with 10 bases between. Germline V gives CDR1 SEHNR, CDR2 FQNEAQ (reference sequence). CDR3 length: 15 amino acids. The CDR3 is CASSLEDRSNSPLHF. The CDR3 DNA is TGTGCCAGCAGCTTAGAAGACAGGAGTAATTCACCCCTCCACTTT. Filled out from reference TRBV7-9 and TRBJ1-6, the complete variable domain reads DTGVSQNPRHKITKRGQNVTFRCDPISEHNRLYWYRQTLGQGPEFLTYFQNEAQLEKSRLLSDRFSAERPKGSFSTLEIQRTEQGDSAMYLCASSLEDRSNSPLHFGNGTRLTVT.

This clonotype showed up just a few times. V is TRBV4-3 and J is TRBJ2-4; D remains ambiguous. The length of the CDR3 is 14 residues. The V end lost 1 base, the J end lost 8 bases, and 12 bases lay between the germline ends. Germline V gene sequence: CDR1 LGHNA, CDR2 YSLEER. CDR3 bases: TGCGCCAGCAGCCAAGCACCCAGCGCGGACATTCAGTACTTC. Its protein is CASSQAPSADIQYF.

This clonotype was observed a handful of times. This chain links TRBV7-3 with TRBJ2-1; D unclear. V was pared by 8 bases and J by 0 bases, with 17 bases between. There are 16 residues in the CDR3. CDR1 is SGHTA, CDR2 FQGTGA, per germline. The CDR3: CASGDLSLSSYNEQFF. CDR3 in DNA: TGTGCCAGCGGGGATTTATCGTTAAGCTCCTACAATGAGCAGTTCTTC. The variable domain in full, completed from reference TRBV7-3 and TRBJ2-1, reads GAGVSQTPSNKVTEKGKYVELRCDPISGHTALYWYRQSLGQGPEFLIYFQGTGAADDSGLPNDRFFAVRPEGSVSTLKIQRTERGDSAVYLCASGDLSLSSYNEQFFGPGTRLTVL.

There are a few counts of this clonotype. The rearrangement links TRBV7-2 to TRBJ1-2; no clear D gene. The CDR3 has 15 residues. The germline CDR1 and CDR2 sequences are SGHTA and FQGNSA. V lost 0 bases to trimming and J lost 4 bases, with 12 bases between them. The CDR3 protein is CASSLALGSTYGYTF. CDR3 bases: TGTGCCAGCAGCTTAGCGCTTGGTAGTACCTATGGCTACACCTTC.

This chain connects TRBV29-1 to TRBJ1-1, with D hard to call. Germline V gives CDR1 SQVTM, CDR2 ANQGSEA. The V end was cut by 4 bases, the J end by 1 base, with 13 bases between. The CDR3 is 14 residues long. CDR3 sequence reads: CSVGGGVRNTEAFF. The CDR3 DNA follows: TGCAGCGTTGGGGGTGGGGTCCGGAACACTGAAGCTTTCTTT.

V usage is TRBV15 and J usage is TRBJ2-2, with no clear D. The V end was cut by 0 bases, the J end by 3 bases, with 5 bases between. The germline V gene encodes CDR1 LNHNV and CDR2 YYDKDF (reference sequence). The CDR3 contains 14 residues. The CDR3 DNA follows: TGTGCCACCAGCAGAGATATAGACACCGGGGAGCTGTTTTTT. Translation: CATSRDIDTGELFF.